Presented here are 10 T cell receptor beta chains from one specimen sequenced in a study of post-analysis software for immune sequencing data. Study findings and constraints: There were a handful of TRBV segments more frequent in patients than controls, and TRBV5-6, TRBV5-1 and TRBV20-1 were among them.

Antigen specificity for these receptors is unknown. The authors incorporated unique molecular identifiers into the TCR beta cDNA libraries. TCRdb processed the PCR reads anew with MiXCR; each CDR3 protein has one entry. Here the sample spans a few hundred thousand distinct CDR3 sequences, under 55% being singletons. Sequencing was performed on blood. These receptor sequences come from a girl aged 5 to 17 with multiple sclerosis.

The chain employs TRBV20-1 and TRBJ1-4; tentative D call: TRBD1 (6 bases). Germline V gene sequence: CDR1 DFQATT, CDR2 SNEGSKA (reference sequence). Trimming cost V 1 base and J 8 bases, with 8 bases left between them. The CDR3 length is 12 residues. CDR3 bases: TGCAGTGCTAGAGGCAGGGGAGAAAAACTGTTTTTT. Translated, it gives CSARGRGEKLFF.

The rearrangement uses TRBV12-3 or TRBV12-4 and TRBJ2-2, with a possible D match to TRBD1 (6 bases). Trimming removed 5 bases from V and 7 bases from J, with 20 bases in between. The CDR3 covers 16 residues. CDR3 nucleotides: TGTGCCAGCAGTCAAGCTCACAGGGATGGAGGCGGGGAGCTGTTTTTT. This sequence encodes CASSQAHRDGGGELFF.

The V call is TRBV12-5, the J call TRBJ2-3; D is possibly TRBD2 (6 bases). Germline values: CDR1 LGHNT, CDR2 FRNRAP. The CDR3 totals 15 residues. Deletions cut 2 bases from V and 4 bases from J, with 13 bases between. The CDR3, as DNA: TGTGCTAGTGGTTTGTTCGCTGGCGGGGCAGATACGCAGTATTTT. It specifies CASGLFAGGADTQYF.

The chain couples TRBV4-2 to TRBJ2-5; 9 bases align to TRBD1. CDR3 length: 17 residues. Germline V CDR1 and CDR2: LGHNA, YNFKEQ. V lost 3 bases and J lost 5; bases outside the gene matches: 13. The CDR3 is CASSHPQGQGLLETQYF. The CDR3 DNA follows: TGTGCCAGCAGCCATCCCCAGGGACAGGGATTGTTGGAGACCCAGTACTTC.

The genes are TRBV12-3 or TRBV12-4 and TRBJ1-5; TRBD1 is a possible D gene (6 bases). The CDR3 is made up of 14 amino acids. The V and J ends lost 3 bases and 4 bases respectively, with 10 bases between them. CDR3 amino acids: CASSFRDINQPQHF. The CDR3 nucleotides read TGTGCCAGCAGTTTCCGGGACATTAATCAGCCCCAGCATTTT.

CDR3 sequence reads: CASSFRLVLAGAGDTGELFF. The CDR3 DNA reads TGTGCCAGCAGTTTTCGATTAGTACTAGCGGGAGCGGGGGACACCGGGGAGCTGTTTTTT. V gene TRBV12-3 or TRBV12-4 combines with J gene TRBJ2-2; TRBD2 matches 11 bases. CDR3 size: 20 residues. The ends lost 3 bases at V and 3 bases at J; junction bases unmatched: 15.

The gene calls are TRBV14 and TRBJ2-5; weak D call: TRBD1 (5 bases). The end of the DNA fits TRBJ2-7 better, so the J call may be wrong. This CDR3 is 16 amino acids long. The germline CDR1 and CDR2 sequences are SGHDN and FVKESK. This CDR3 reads CASSQDLARATYEQYF. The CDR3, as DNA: TGTGCCAGCAGCCAAGACCTGGCCAGGGCCACCTACGAGCAGTACTTC.

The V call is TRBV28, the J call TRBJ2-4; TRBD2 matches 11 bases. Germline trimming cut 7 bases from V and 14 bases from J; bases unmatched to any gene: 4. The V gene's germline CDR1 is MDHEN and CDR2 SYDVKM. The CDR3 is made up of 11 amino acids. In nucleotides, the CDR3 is TGTGCCAGCACTAGCGGGAGGAGGAAGTACTTC. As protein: CASTSGRRKYF.

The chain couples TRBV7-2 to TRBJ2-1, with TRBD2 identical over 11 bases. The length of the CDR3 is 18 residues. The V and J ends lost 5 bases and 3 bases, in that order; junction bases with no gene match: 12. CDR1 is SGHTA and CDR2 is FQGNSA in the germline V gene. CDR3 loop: CASSLGLAGGELYNEQFF. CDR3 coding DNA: TGTGCCAGCAGCCTCGGGCTAGCGGGAGGTGAGCTCTACAATGAGCAGTTCTTC.

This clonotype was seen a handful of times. CDR3 DNA sequence: TGTGCCAGCAGTTTGGGACAGGTTTACAATGAGCAGTACTTC. Translating gives CASSLGQVYNEQYF. The rearrangement joins TRBV12-3 or TRBV12-4 to TRBJ2-5; 8 positions match TRBD1. The CDR3 runs 14 residues. J lost 11 bases, V lost 3 bases, and 11 bases had no gene match.